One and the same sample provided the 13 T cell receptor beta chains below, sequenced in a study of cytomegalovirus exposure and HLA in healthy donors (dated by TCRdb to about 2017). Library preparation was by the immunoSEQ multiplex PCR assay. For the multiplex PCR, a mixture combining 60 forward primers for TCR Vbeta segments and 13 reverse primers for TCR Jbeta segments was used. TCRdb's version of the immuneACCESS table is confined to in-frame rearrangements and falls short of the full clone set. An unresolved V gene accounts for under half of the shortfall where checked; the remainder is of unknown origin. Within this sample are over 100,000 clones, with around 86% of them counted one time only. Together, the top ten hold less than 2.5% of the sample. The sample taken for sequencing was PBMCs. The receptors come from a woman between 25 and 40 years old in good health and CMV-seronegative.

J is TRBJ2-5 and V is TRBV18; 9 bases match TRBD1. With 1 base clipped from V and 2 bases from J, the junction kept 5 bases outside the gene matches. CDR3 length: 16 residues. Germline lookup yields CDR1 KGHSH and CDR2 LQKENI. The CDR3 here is CASSPQVGTGQETQYF. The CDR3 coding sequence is TGTGCCAGCTCACCACAGGTCGGGACAGGGCAAGAGACCCAGTACTTC.

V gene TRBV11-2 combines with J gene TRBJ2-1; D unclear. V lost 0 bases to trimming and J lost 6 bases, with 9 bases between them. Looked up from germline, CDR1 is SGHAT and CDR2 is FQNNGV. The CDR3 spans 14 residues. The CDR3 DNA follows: TGTGCCAGCAGCTTAGATTTTGTCGGCAATGAGCAGTTCTTC. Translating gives CASSLDFVGNEQFF.

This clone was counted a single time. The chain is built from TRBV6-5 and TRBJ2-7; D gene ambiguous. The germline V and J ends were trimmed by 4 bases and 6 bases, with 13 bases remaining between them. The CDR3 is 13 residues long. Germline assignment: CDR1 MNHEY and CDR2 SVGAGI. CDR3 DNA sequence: TGTGCCAGCAGTTCCCCCGGGTCCGCCGAGCAGTACTTC. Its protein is CASSSPGSAEQYF.

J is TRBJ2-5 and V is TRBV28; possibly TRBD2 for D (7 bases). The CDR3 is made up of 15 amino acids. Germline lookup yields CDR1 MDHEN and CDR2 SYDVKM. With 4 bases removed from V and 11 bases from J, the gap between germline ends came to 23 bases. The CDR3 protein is CASSSRLQQGGEQYF. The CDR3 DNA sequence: TGTGCCAGCAGTTCTCGCCTCCAACAGGGAGGGGAGCAGTACTTC.

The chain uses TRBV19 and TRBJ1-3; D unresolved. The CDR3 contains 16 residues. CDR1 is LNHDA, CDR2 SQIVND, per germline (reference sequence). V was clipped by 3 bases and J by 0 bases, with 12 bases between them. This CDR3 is CASSIPGAGSGNTIYF. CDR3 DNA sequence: TGTGCCAGTAGTATCCCTGGAGCGGGCTCTGGAAACACCATATATTTT.

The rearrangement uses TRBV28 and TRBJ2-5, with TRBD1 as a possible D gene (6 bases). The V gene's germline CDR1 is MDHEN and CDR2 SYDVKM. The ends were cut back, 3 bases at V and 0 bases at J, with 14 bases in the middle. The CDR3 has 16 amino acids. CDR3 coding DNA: TGTGCCAGCAGTTTTGGGACACCGAGGAACCAAGAGACCCAGTACTTC. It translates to CASSFGTPRNQETQYF.

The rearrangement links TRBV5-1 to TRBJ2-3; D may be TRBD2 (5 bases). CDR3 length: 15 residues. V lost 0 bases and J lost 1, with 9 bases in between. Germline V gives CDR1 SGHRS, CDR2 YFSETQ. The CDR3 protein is CASSLDGDRTDTQYF. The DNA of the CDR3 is TGCGCCAGCAGCTTGGACGGGGATCGCACAGATACGCAGTATTTT. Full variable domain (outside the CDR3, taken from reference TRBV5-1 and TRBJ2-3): KAGVTQTPRYLIKTRGQQVTLSCSPISGHRSVSWYQQTPGQGLQFLFEYFSETQRNKGNFPGRFSGRQFSNSRSEMNVSTLELGDSALYLCASSLDGDRTDTQYFGPGTRLTVL.

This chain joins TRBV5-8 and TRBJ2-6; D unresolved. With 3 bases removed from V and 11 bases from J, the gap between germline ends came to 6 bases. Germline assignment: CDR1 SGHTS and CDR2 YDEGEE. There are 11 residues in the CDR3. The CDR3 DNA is TGTGCCAGCAGCTCCACACACGTCCTGACTTTC. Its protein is CASSSTHVLTF.

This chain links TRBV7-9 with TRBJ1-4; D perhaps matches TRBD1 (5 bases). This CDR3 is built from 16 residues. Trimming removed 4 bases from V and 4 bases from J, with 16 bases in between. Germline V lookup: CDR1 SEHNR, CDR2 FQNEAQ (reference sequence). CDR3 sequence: CASSSPAGLSNEKLFF. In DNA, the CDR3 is TGTGCCAGCAGCTCCCCGGCAGGGCTCAGTAATGAAAAACTGTTTTTT.

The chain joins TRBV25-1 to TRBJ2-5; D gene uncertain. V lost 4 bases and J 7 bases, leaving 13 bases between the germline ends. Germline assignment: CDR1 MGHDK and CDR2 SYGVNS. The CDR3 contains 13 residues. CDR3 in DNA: TGTGCCAGCAGTGGCTCCCCTTTCGGGACCCAGTACTTC. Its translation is CASSGSPFGTQYF. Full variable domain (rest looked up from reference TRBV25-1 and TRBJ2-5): EADIYQTPRYLVIGTGKKITLECSQTMGHDKMYWYQQDPGMELHLIHYSYGVNSTEKGDLSSESTVSRIRTEHFPLTLESARPSHTSQYLCASSGSPFGTQYFGPGTRLLVL.

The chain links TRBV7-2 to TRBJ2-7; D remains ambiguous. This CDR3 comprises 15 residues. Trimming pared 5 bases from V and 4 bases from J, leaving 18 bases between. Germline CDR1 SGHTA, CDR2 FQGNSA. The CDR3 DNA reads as TGTGCCAGCAGCGAAACCGCCCTAGGAACTTACGAGCAGTACTTC. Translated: CASSETALGTYEQYF.

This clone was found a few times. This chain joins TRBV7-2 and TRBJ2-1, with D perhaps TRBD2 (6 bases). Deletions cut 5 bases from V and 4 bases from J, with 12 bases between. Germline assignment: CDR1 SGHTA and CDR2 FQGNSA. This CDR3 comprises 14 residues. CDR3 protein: CASSHSGLYNEQFF. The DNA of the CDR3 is TGTGCCAGCAGCCATTCAGGACTATACAATGAGCAGTTCTTC.

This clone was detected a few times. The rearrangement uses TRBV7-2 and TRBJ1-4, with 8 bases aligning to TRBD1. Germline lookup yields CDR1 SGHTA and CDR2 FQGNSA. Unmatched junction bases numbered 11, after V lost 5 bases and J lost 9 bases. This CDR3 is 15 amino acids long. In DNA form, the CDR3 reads TGTGCCAGCAGCCAACCGGGACAGGTGAATCAAAAACTGTTTTTT. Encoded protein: CASSQPGQVNQKLFF.